This TCR beta chain appears in the sequencing data of a study of CD8 T cells in ankylosing spondylitis (TCRdb year 2017). About the study as a whole: To find TCR variants linked to disease, the study profiled T cell receptor beta repertoires in ankylosing spondylitis patients and healthy donors. Peripheral blood was sampled, and synovial fluid was additionally collected from ankylosing spondylitis patients. In total, the full study cohort was made up of some 110 healthy donors and about two dozen ankylosing spondylitis patients.

Broader findings and caveats from the paper: A TCR beta motif made up of under ten highly homologous amino acid variants appeared to be characteristic of blood from ankylosing spondylitis patients. Significant enrichment of the disease-linked clones was reported in matched synovial fluid samples from ankylosing spondylitis patients. Some of the motif variants had been reported before in the synovial fluid and blood of reactive arthritis patients, a finding that suggests common disease-initiation mechanisms. The disease-linked clones showed a CD8+ phenotype and occurred at relatively low frequencies in peripheral blood.

TCRdb names Illumina HiSeq 2500 as the instrument used. TCR beta libraries were prepared by quantitative 5'-RACE with molecular barcodes. The published analysis was carried out like this. A new computational method based on a probabilistic model of VDJ rearrangement was used to identify disease-linked TCR variants. The public reads were reprocessed in TCRdb via fastp at Q25 and MiXCR, keeping in-frame beta chains. Each CDR3 protein appears once, grouped with its most common genes and DNA. It is TCRdb's table, rather than the study itself, that gives the V and J calls and clone size. The sample table lists about 510,000 distinct CDR3 sequences, approximately 5% of them with a count of one. 3.5% of the sample comes from the top ten. Reading the germline V gene gives CDR1 SQVTM and CDR2 ANQGSEA. V was cut back by 1 base and J by 10 bases, leaving a gap of 11 bases between them. The CDR3 runs 12 residues from the cysteine to the phenylalanine. The only DNA kept is the CDR3, 36 bases in frame from the first base.

With respect to this clonotype: The clone's antigen remains unknown. No base quality information exists; no much larger clone differs at one position.

The origin of this receptor is a male donor with ankylosing spondylitis. Material: blood, either unsorted or a sorted T cell fraction (not recorded which). The V gene is TRBV29-1 and the J gene is TRBJ2-1, with the D gene not confidently named. The CDR3 sequence is CSVEVWLGEQFF. At the DNA level, the sequence is TGCAGCGTTGAAGTCTGGTTAGGGGAGCAGTTCTTC.